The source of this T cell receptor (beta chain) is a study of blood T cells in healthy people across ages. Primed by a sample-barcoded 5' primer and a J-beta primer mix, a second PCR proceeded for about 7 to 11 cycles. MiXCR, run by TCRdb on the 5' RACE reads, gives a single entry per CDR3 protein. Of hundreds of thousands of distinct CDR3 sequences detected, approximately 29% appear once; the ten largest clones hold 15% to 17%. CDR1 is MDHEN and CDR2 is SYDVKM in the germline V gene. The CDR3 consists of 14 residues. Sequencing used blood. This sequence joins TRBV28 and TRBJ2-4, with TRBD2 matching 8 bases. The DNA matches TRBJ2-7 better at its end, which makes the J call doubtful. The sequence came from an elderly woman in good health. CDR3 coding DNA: TGTGCCAGCAGTCCTAGCGGGCCTACCTACGAGCAGTACTTC. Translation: CASSPSGPTYEQYF.